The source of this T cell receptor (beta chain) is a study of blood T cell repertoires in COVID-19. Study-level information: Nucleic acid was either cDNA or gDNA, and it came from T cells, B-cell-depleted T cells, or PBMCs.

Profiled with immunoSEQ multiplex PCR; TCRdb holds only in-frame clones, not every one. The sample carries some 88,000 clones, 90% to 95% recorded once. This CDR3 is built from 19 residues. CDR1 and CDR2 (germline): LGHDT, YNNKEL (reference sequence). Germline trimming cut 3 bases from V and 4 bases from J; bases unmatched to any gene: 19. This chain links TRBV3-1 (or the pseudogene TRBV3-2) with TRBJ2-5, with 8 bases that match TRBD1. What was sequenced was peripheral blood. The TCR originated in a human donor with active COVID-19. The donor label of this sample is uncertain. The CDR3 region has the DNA TGTGCCAGCAGCCAGCTGAGCGAGCGACCAGGGGGCTTTAGAGAGACCCAGTACTTC. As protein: CASSQLSERPGGFRETQYF.